The present entry profiles one T cell receptor (beta chain) with its context. With autoimmune disease history or systemic immunosuppression, patients were excluded. This record belongs to a study of OX40 agonist ivuxolimab in advanced cancers. Whole-study context: Every 2 weeks, patients received ivuxolimab intravenously, dosed at 0.01 to 10 mg/kg.

Trimming cost V 4 bases and J 3 bases, with 16 bases left between them. The germline CDR1 and CDR2 sequences are KGHSH and LQKENI. The CDR3 covers 15 residues. Measured with immunoSEQ multiplex PCR; TCRdb has only the in-frame clones, and not every one. The sample holds around 82,000 clones, 88% seen once. The source is an adult with an advanced solid tumor such as melanoma, head and neck, liver or kidney cancer. The chain joins TRBV18 to TRBJ2-7, with D possibly called TRBD1 or TRBD2 (6 bases each). The sample was CD4+ or CD8+ T cells sorted from blood, taken in a trial of the OX40 agonist ivuxolimab. The CDR3 DNA reads as TGTGCCAGCTCACGGGGGGCAGGGGATTACTACGAGCAGTACTTC. Its translation is CASSRGAGDYYEQYF.